This entry lists 16 T cell receptor beta chains sequenced from one sample in a study of blood T cell repertoires in COVID-19. Assay used: immunoSEQ multiplex PCR; TCRdb lists only in-frame clones, some missing. The top ten clones hold approximately 9% of a sample with over 150,000 clones, 80% to 90% of them seen once. The sequenced sample was PBMCs or T cells enriched from blood (not recorded which). The receptors derive from a woman aged 18-29 years who had recovered from COVID-19.

This rearrangement joins TRBV9 to TRBJ2-5; 7 bases map to TRBD2. Trimming removed 2 bases from V and 3 bases from J; junction bases left unmatched: 4. Germline CDR1 SGDLS, CDR2 YYNGEE. This CDR3 region has 14 residues. The CDR3 loop reads CASSVGEGKETQYF. The CDR3 bases are TGTGCCAGCAGCGTGGGGGAGGGTAAAGAGACCCAGTACTTC.

The chain joins TRBV9 to TRBJ2-5, with 9 positions matching TRBD1. Germline trimming cut 0 bases from V and 5 bases from J; bases unmatched to any gene: 14. The CDR3 length is 18 residues. Germline-derived CDR1 and CDR2 are SGDLS and YYNGEE. The CDR3 region is CASSVDPTGGFTSETQYF. CDR3 coding DNA: TGTGCCAGCAGCGTAGACCCTACAGGGGGCTTTACATCGGAGACCCAGTACTTC.

This chain joins TRBV27 and TRBJ2-3; 12 nucleotides agree with TRBD2. J gave up 2 bases and V 4 bases, and 1 base lay outside the gene matches. CDR3 length: 15 residues. The V gene's germline CDR1 is MNHEY and CDR2 SMNVEV (reference sequence). CDR3 protein: CASSSSGGATDTQYF. The CDR3 DNA follows: TGTGCCAGCAGTTCTAGCGGGGGGGCCACAGATACGCAGTATTTT.

This clone was detected only a few times. This chain connects TRBV6-1 to TRBJ2-7, with TRBD1 matching over 11 bases. The germline gives CDR1 MNHNS, CDR2 SASEGT. The V gene end was trimmed by 6 bases and the J gene end by 3 bases; junction bases not matched to a gene: 10. CDR3 length equals 16 residues. The DNA for the CDR3 is TGTGCCAGCAGCGAAAAACCGGGACAGGGGGGCTACGAGCAGTACTTC. It yields the protein CASSEKPGQGGYEQYF.

J is TRBJ2-3 and V is TRBV5-3; D is ambiguous. TRBV5-3 counts as an open reading frame of uncertain function. The CDR3 is 16 amino acids. Deletions cut 4 bases from V and 0 bases from J, with 15 bases between. CDR3 amino acids: CARSLNPVTSTDTQYF. For the CDR3, the DNA is TGTGCCAGAAGCCTAAATCCTGTTACTAGCACAGATACGCAGTATTTT.

This chain joins TRBV19 and TRBJ1-4; a weak D match, TRBD1 (5 bases). Trimming left V 9 bases short and J 3 bases short, with 14 bases between. This CDR3 is 14 amino acids long. CDR1 and CDR2 from the germline V gene are LNHDA and SQIVND (reference sequence). In DNA, the CDR3 is TGTGCCAGCCAGCTGGACACTTCTAATGAAAAACTGTTTTTT. Translated, it gives CASQLDTSNEKLFF.

The chain combines TRBV7-2 with TRBJ1-2, with 12 bases lining up with TRBD1. The CDR3 totals 17 residues. The V gene's germline CDR1 is SGHTA and CDR2 FQGNSA. V lost 4 bases, J lost 8 bases, and 14 bases stayed unmatched. CDR3: CASSSRIPGQGAGGYTF. The CDR3 DNA reads TGTGCCAGCAGCTCCCGAATCCCGGGACAGGGGGCGGGAGGCTACACCTTC.

V is TRBV27 and J is TRBJ2-2, with TRBD1 as a possible D gene (6 bases). The CDR3 is made up of 18 amino acids. CDR1 is MNHEY and CDR2 is SMNVEV in the germline V gene (reference sequence). Trimming left V 2 bases short and J 3 bases short, with 19 bases between. CDR3 nucleotide sequence: TGTGCCAGCAGTTTAGGTACAGGGAGCTTTTTGGACACCGGGGAGCTGTTTTTT. Its protein is CASSLGTGSFLDTGELFF.

This chain connects TRBV19 to TRBJ1-1; D uncertain. The germline CDR1 and CDR2 sequences are LNHDA and SQIVND (reference sequence). Trimming cost V 4 bases and J 6 bases, with 15 bases left between them. The CDR3 is 14 amino acids. The DNA for the CDR3 is TGTGCCAGTAGTACCATCTCGGACGGGGCTGAAGCTTTCTTT. Translating gives CASSTISDGAEAFF.

This chain's CDR3 is CASSPVEVEKLFF. CDR3 in DNA: TGTGCCAGCAGCCCCGTCGAGGTTGAAAAACTGTTTTTT. The V and J genes are TRBV6-2 or TRBV6-3 and TRBJ1-4; D unresolved. Trimming removed 6 bases from V and 7 bases from J, with 12 bases in between. Germline V gene data show CDR1 as MNHEY and CDR2 as SVGEGT. This CDR3 has 13 residues.

The rearrangement joins TRBV6-5 to TRBJ1-1, with D possibly TRBD1 on 6 matching bases. The germline V and J ends were trimmed by 7 bases and 2 bases, with 14 bases remaining between them. The CDR3 consists of 14 residues. Germline CDR1 and CDR2: MNHEY and SVGAGI. CDR3 nucleotide sequence: TGTGCCAGCAAACCGGGACACTCAAACACTGAAGCTTTCTTT. Translating gives CASKPGHSNTEAFF.

The chain recombines TRBV19 with TRBJ1-2; 7 bases fit TRBD1. Germline CDR1 reads LNHDA; CDR2 reads SQIVND (reference sequence). The CDR3 consists of 14 residues. Trimming cost V 5 bases and J 0 bases; bases outside gene matches: 3. CDR3 nucleotides: TGTGCCAGTAGTGCCGGGACAGCTAACTATGGCTACACCTTC. This gives the protein CASSAGTANYGYTF.

This clone was counted a few times. The V and J genes are TRBV9 and TRBJ2-2, with TRBD1 identical over 7 bases. Per the germline V gene, CDR1 is SGDLS and CDR2 is YYNGEE. The CDR3 loop spans 16 amino acids. J lost 5 bases, V lost 4 bases, and 11 bases had no gene match. As DNA, the CDR3 is TGTGCCAGCAGCCCCCTGGGGCAGGGGGAGACCGGGGAGCTGTTTTTT. Translated, it gives CASSPLGQGETGELFF.

The chain is built from TRBV18 and TRBJ2-5; a weak D match, TRBD1 (6 bases). Germline assignment: CDR1 KGHSH and CDR2 LQKENI. Trimming removed 6 bases from V and 1 base from J, with 9 bases in between. The CDR3 is 13 amino acids. CDR3 bases: TGTGCCAGCTCCAGGGGCCCCCAAGAGACCCAGTACTTC. Amino acid sequence: CASSRGPQETQYF.

The chain joins TRBV19 to TRBJ2-3, with TRBD1 matching 9 bases. Germline CDR1 reads LNHDA; CDR2 reads SQIVND (reference sequence). The CDR3 covers 16 residues. Losses at the gene ends were 4 bases for V and 3 bases for J; bases not matched to a gene: 8. The CDR3 spells CASSNLQGARTDTQYF. CDR3 DNA: TGTGCCAGTAGTAACCTACAGGGGGCGAGGACAGATACGCAGTATTTT.

The CDR3 sequence: CASSQDRDYGYTF. DNA of the CDR3: TGCGCCAGCAGCCAAGACAGGGACTATGGCTACACCTTC. This chain uses TRBV5-1 with TRBJ1-2; TRBD1 aligns across 7 bases. Germline V CDR1 and CDR2: SGHRS, YFSETQ. Losses at the gene ends were 4 bases for V and 3 bases for J; bases not matched to a gene: 3. The CDR3 length is 13 residues.